The text below deals with one TCR beta chain. The data belong to a study of T cells in localized non-small cell lung cancer. Method: immunoSEQ multiplex PCR; TCRdb's copy keeps in-frame clones and lacks some. The repertoire holds 15,000 to 20,000 clones, with over 75% as singletons. This CDR3 spans 14 amino acids. Germline V CDR1 and CDR2: LNHDA, SQIVND (reference sequence). The V end was cut by 6 bases, the J end by 0 bases, with 12 bases between. The TCR originated in a male donor at least 60 years old with stage I lung adenocarcinoma. This sample comprised peripheral blood, obtained before any cancer treatment. The chain carries TRBV19 and TRBJ2-7; D may be TRBD1 (6 bases). DNA for the CDR3: TGTGCCAGTAGCACAGGACAGAGCTCCTACGAGCAGTACTTC. This gives the protein CASSTGQSSYEQYF.